These 7 T cell receptor beta chains were all obtained from the same sample, sequenced in a study of blood T cell repertoires in COVID-19. TCRdb's table, derived via immunoSEQ multiplex PCR, lists solely in-frame clones and lacks some. Of fewer than 300,000 clones listed, about nine tenths are singletons. Material: peripheral blood. The source of these receptors is a man in his forties or fifties with COVID-19, enrolled during active disease.

This chain uses TRBV19 with TRBJ2-7, with D perhaps matching TRBD1 (6 bases). Germline V gives CDR1 LNHDA, CDR2 SQIVND (reference sequence). CDR3 length: 17 residues. V gave up 5 bases and J gave up 0 bases, with 20 bases separating them. The CDR3 sequence is CASSYSGTPTSSYEQYF. The CDR3 DNA follows: TGTGCCAGTAGTTACTCCGGGACACCAACTTCCTCCTACGAGCAGTACTTC.

The V call is TRBV18, the J call TRBJ1-5, with 7 bases identical to TRBD1. The V and J ends lost 8 bases and 5 bases, in that order; junction bases with no gene match: 9. The length of the CDR3 is 14 residues. Germline CDR1 reads KGHSH; CDR2 reads LQKENI. CDR3 DNA: TGTGCCAGCGCAGTCTCCCAGGGGGATCAGCCCCAGCATTTT. It specifies CASAVSQGDQPQHF.

The chain recombines TRBV14 with TRBJ2-7; no clear D gene. Trimming stripped 0 bases from V and 5 bases from J, with 11 bases between. CDR1 is SGHDN, CDR2 FVKESK, per germline. CDR3 size: 14 residues. CDR3 bases: TGTGCCAGCAGCCAAGATCTCGTCCGGGACGAGCAGTACTTC. It translates to CASSQDLVRDEQYF.

CDR3 in DNA: TGTGCCAGCAGCTTAGCCTTCCCCGGGGAGCTGTTTTTT. Residues: CASSLAFPGELFF. The chain employs TRBV7-2 and TRBJ2-2; D ambiguous. V shed 0 bases and J shed 6 bases, with 5 bases lying between them. Germline-derived CDR1 and CDR2 are SGHTA and FQGNSA. This CDR3 has 13 amino acids.

The rearrangement joins TRBV2 to TRBJ2-4; the match to TRBD2 covers 10 bases. V shed 5 bases, J shed 0 bases, and the junction held 10 bases outside the gene matches. The CDR3 is 18 amino acids. Germline lookup yields CDR1 SNHLY and CDR2 FYNNEI. CDR3 in DNA: TGTGCCAGCAGTTGGGGTCGGACTAGCGGTCTAGCCAAAAACATTCAGTACTTC. Amino acid sequence: CASSWGRTSGLAKNIQYF.

The chain carries TRBV5-1 and TRBJ2-1, with TRBD1 as a possible D gene (6 bases). Trimming took 4 bases from V and 7 from J, leaving 15 bases between them. Germline V gives CDR1 SGHRS, CDR2 YFSETQ. CDR3 size: 14 residues. CDR3 in amino acids: CASSQGQGVNEQFF. The CDR3 DNA follows: TGCGCCAGCAGCCAGGGGCAGGGCGTAAATGAGCAGTTCTTC.

This chain joins TRBV6-5 and TRBJ2-1, with D possibly matching TRBD1 (5 bases). The ends were cut back, 2 bases at V and 5 bases at J, with 10 bases in the middle. The germline V gene has CDR1 MNHEY and CDR2 SVGAGI. CDR3 length: 14 residues. DNA of the CDR3: TGTGCCAGCAGTTACCAGGGTCTCGACAATGAGCAGTTCTTC. The encoded protein is CASSYQGLDNEQFF.